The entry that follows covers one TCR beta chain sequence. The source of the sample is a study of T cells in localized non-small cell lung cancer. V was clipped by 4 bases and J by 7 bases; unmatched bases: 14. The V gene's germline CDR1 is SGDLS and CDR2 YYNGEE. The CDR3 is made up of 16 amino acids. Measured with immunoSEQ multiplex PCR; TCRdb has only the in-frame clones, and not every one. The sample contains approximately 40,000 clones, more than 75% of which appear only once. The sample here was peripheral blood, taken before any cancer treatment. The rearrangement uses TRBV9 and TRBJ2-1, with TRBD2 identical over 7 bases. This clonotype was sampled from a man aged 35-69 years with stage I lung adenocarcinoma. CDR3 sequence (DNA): TGTGCCAGCAGCCAGACCCCCGGACTAGATGGGAATGAGCAGTTCTTC. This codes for CASSQTPGLDGNEQFF. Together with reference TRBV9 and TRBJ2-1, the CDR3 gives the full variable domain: DSGVTQTPKHLITATGQRVTLRCSPRSGDLSVYWYQQSLDQGLQFLIQYYNGEERAKGNILERFSAQQFPDLHSELNLSSLELGDSALYFCASSQTPGLDGNEQFFGPGTRLTVL.